This T cell receptor beta chain appears in the sequencing data of a study of shared clonotypes between healthy human individuals. CD45RO-negative, CCR7-positively selected cells formed the naive CD8 fraction, excluding terminally differentiated effector memory CD45RA+ cells. All participating donors were Caucasian adults from Nashville, Tennessee. Deep level was the assay's run setting. Measured with immunoSEQ multiplex PCR; TCRdb has only the in-frame clones, and not every one. The table includes some 630,000 clones, around 96% detected once. CDR3 length equals 13 residues. Trimming removed 8 bases from V and 6 bases from J, with 14 bases in between. From germline, CDR1 is MNHEY and CDR2 SMNVEV (reference sequence).

J is TRBJ2-1 and V is TRBV27, with D unclear. Sequencing input: naive CD8+ T cells sorted from blood. The clonotype originates from a woman aged 25 to 39 in good health. The CDR3 protein is CASARVQGNEQFF. Written as DNA, the CDR3 is TGTGCCAGCGCGAGAGTACAAGGCAATGAGCAGTTCTTC.